This is a list of T cell receptor beta chains from one sample in a study of cytomegalovirus exposure and HLA in healthy donors. The repertoire was sequenced with immunoSEQ multiplex PCR; TCRdb's copy has only in-frame clones and lacks some. Of under 300,000 clones detected, approximately 82% appear once; the ten largest clones hold 8%. The sample consisted of PBMCs. The receptors were gathered from a woman aged 55 to 70 in good health and CMV-seropositive. Each CDR3 is given with its conserved first and last residue. A D gene is named only where the DNA matches it firmly. Not all rows give a size; the values are once, few, many and, for expanded clones, a class.

V gene: TRBV19
CDR3 length: 15
J gene: TRBJ2-5
clone size: -
D gene: -
CDR3 protein: CASSIQAAGFETQYF
CDR3 DNA: TGTGCCAGTAGTATCCAGGCGGCAGGGTTTGAGACCCAGTACTTC

V gene: TRBV6-5
CDR3 length: 12
J gene: TRBJ2-1
clone size: -
D gene: TRBD1
CDR3 protein: CASSQGVNEQFF
CDR3 DNA: TGTGCCAGCAGTCAGGGGGTGAATGAGCAGTTCTTC

V gene: TRBV20-1
CDR3 length: 11
J gene: TRBJ1-1
clone size: -
D gene: -
CDR3 protein: CSATGYTEAFF
CDR3 DNA: TGCAGTGCTACAGGATACACTGAAGCTTTCTTT

V gene: TRBV12-5
CDR3 length: 13
J gene: TRBJ2-5
clone size: -
D gene: -
CDR3 protein: CASGQGPQETQYF
CDR3 DNA: TGTGCTAGTGGTCAGGGCCCCCAAGAGACCCAGTACTTC

V gene: TRBV11-2
CDR3 length: 16
J gene: TRBJ2-7
clone size: -
D gene: TRBD2
CDR3 protein: CASSLDPGRAPYEQYF
CDR3 DNA: TGTGCCAGCAGCTTAGACCCCGGGAGGGCCCCCTACGAGCAGTACTTC

V gene: TRBV27
CDR3 length: 14
J gene: TRBJ2-7
clone size: few
D gene: -
CDR3 protein: CASSFGGLLGEQYF
CDR3 DNA: TGTGCCAGCAGTTTCGGAGGGCTTCTAGGCGAGCAGTACTTC

V gene: TRBV4-1
CDR3 length: 14
J gene: TRBJ1-2
clone size: -
D gene: -
CDR3 protein: CASSQDPGLGGYTF
CDR3 DNA: TGCGCCAGCAGCCAAGACCCAGGATTGGGTGGCTACACCTTC

V gene: TRBV10-3
CDR3 length: 15
J gene: TRBJ2-3
clone size: -
D gene: -
CDR3 protein: CAISGVGQSTDTQYF
CDR3 DNA: TGTGCCATCAGTGGGGTCGGACAGAGCACAGATACGCAGTATTTT

V gene: TRBV9
CDR3 length: 14
J gene: TRBJ1-5
clone size: -
D gene: -
CDR3 protein: CASSESQEGSTQHF
CDR3 DNA: TGTGCCAGCAGCGAGTCCCAGGAAGGTTCGACCCAGCATTTT

V gene: TRBV7-6
CDR3 length: 18
J gene: TRBJ2-2
clone size: -
D gene: TRBD2
CDR3 protein: CASSSFPIAGEKAGELFF
CDR3 DNA: TGTGCCAGCAGCTCCTTTCCGATAGCGGGAGAAAAGGCCGGGGAGCTGTTTTTT

V gene: TRBV9
CDR3 length: 16
J gene: TRBJ2-3
clone size: -
D gene: TRBD2
CDR3 protein: CASSAGRGISTDTQYF
CDR3 DNA: TGTGCCAGCAGCGCCGGGAGGGGAATAAGCACAGATACGCAGTATTTT

V gene: TRBV19
CDR3 length: 14
J gene: TRBJ2-7
clone size: -
D gene: TRBD2
CDR3 protein: CASSILAGDDEQYF
CDR3 DNA: TGTGCCAGTAGTATCCTAGCGGGAGATGACGAGCAGTACTTC

V gene: TRBV4-1
CDR3 length: 13
J gene: TRBJ2-7
clone size: few
D gene: -
CDR3 protein: CASSQTDTYEQYF
CDR3 DNA: TGCGCCAGCAGCCAAACGGACACCTACGAGCAGTACTTC

V gene: TRBV4-1
CDR3 length: 14
J gene: TRBJ1-5
clone size: -
D gene: -
CDR3 protein: CASSRGQNNQPQHF
CDR3 DNA: TGCGCCAGCAGCCGAGGACAGAACAATCAGCCCCAGCATTTT

V gene: TRBV10-1
CDR3 length: 14
J gene: TRBJ1-2
clone size: -
D gene: TRBD1
CDR3 protein: CASPVGQGYYGYTF
CDR3 DNA: TGCGCCAGCCCCGTGGGACAGGGGTACTATGGCTACACCTTC

V gene: TRBV5-6
CDR3 length: 19
J gene: TRBJ2-6
clone size: -
D gene: -
CDR3 protein: CASSFRGVMSFAGANVLTF
CDR3 DNA: TGTGCCAGCAGCTTCAGAGGCGTTATGTCCTTTGCTGGGGCCAACGTCCTGACTTTC

V gene: TRBV9
CDR3 length: 15
J gene: TRBJ2-3
clone size: -
D gene: -
CDR3 protein: CASSSRVESTDTQYF
CDR3 DNA: TGTGCCAGCAGCTCCCGTGTAGAGAGCACAGATACGCAGTATTTT

V gene: TRBV5-1
CDR3 length: 18
J gene: TRBJ2-2
clone size: -
D gene: TRBD1
CDR3 protein: CASSLRVQGTGNTGELFF
CDR3 DNA: TGCGCCAGCAGCTTGAGGGTTCAAGGGACAGGGAACACCGGGGAGCTGTTTTTT

V gene: TRBV6-6
CDR3 length: 16
J gene: TRBJ2-6
clone size: -
D gene: -
CDR3 protein: CASSYSYGSGANVLTF
CDR3 DNA: TGTGCCAGCAGTTACTCGTACGGCTCTGGGGCCAACGTCCTGACTTTC

V gene: TRBV27
CDR3 length: 15
J gene: TRBJ2-1
clone size: -
D gene: -
CDR3 protein: CASSQTPSSYNEQFF
CDR3 DNA: TGTGCCAGCAGTCAGACCCCTAGCTCCTACAATGAGCAGTTCTTC

V gene: TRBV18
CDR3 length: 14
J gene: TRBJ2-3
clone size: -
D gene: -
CDR3 protein: CASSPPDNTDTQYF
CDR3 DNA: TGTGCCAGCTCACCACCGGACAACACAGATACGCAGTATTTT

V gene: TRBV4-2
CDR3 length: 16
J gene: TRBJ2-1
clone size: -
D gene: TRBD2
CDR3 protein: CASSQEEAGGDNEQFF
CDR3 DNA: TGTGCCAGCAGCCAGGAAGAAGCGGGAGGTGACAATGAGCAGTTCTTC

V gene: TRBV5-4
CDR3 length: 19
J gene: TRBJ1-2
clone size: -
D gene: TRBD1
CDR3 protein: CASSLAIFQGALNDYGYTF
CDR3 DNA: TGTGCCAGCAGCTTGGCCATCTTTCAGGGGGCGTTGAATGACTATGGCTACACCTTC

V gene: TRBV29-1
CDR3 length: 12
J gene: TRBJ2-5
clone size: -
D gene: -
CDR3 protein: CSALVLAETQYF
CDR3 DNA: TGCAGCGCTCTAGTGTTGGCGGAGACCCAGTACTTC

V gene: TRBV27
CDR3 length: 16
J gene: TRBJ2-3
clone size: -
D gene: -
CDR3 protein: CASSSWTASFTDTQYF
CDR3 DNA: TGTGCCAGCAGTTCTTGGACAGCTTCGTTCACAGATACGCAGTATTTT

V gene: TRBV4-1
CDR3 length: 12
J gene: TRBJ1-6
clone size: -
D gene: -
CDR3 protein: CASSQPSSPLHF
CDR3 DNA: TGCGCCAGCAGCCAACCGAGTTCACCCCTCCACTTT

V gene: TRBV28
CDR3 length: 13
J gene: TRBJ1-6
clone size: -
D gene: -
CDR3 protein: CASIASRGSPLHF
CDR3 DNA: TGTGCCAGCATTGCCTCCAGAGGTTCACCCCTCCACTTT